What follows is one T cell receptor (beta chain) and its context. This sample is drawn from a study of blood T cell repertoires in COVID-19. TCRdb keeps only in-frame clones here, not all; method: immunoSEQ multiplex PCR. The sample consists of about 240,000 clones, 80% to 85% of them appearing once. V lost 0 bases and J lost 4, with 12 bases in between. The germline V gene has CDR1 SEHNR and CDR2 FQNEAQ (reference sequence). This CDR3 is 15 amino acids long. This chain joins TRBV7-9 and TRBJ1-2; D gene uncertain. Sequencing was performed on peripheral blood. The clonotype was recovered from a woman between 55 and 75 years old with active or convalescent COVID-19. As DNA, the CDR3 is TGTGCCAGCAGCTTAGCGGGTCGGGGAATCTATGGCTACACCTTC. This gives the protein CASSLAGRGIYGYTF.